Listed here are 7 T cell receptor beta chains from one sample, sequenced in a study of T cell changes during pregnancy in multiple sclerosis. The table came from immunoSEQ multiplex PCR; TCRdb's copy has only in-frame clones and leaves some out. This table has approximately 60,000 clones, roughly 91% appearing once. Material: peripheral blood, obtained in the third trimester of pregnancy. The origin of the receptors is a female donor in good health, enrolled as a control in a pregnancy study.

The V gene is TRBV18, the J gene TRBJ2-1; 7 nucleotides agree with TRBD2. The CDR3 is 17 residues long. Germline CDR1 KGHSH, CDR2 LQKENI. The J segment lost 9 bases and the V segment lost 4 bases, leaving 18 bases of the junction unmatched. The DNA of the CDR3 is TGTGCCAGCTCACGGAGGGAGGGATCGATACGGTTTGGTGAGCAGTTCTTC. Its translation is CASSRREGSIRFGEQFF.

The chain is built from TRBV30 and TRBJ1-1, with D possibly matching TRBD1 (6 bases). From germline, CDR1 is GTSNPN and CDR2 SVGIG (reference sequence). The V end was cut by 3 bases, the J end by 4 bases, with 15 bases between. The CDR3 loop spans 14 amino acids. CDR3 sequence (DNA): TGTGCCTGGAGCGTGGGGGGGCTGGTCACTGAAGCTTTCTTT. Translation gives CAWSVGGLVTEAFF.

In nucleotides, the CDR3 is TGTGCCAGCGCCTCGATGACAGGGGGGGGTCAGCCCCAGCATTTT. Amino acids: CASASMTGGGQPQHF. V is TRBV27 and J is TRBJ1-5, with 9 bases identical to TRBD1. Trimming at V came to 8 bases and at J to 6 bases, leaving 11 bases not matched to a gene. The germline V gene encodes CDR1 MNHEY and CDR2 SMNVEV (reference sequence). The CDR3 is 15 amino acids.

The chain is built from TRBV7-9 and TRBJ1-2; 9 bases are a match to TRBD1. Germline V CDR1 and CDR2: SEHNR, FQNEAQ (reference sequence). Trimming removed 5 bases from V and 6 bases from J; junction bases left unmatched: 7. The CDR3 consists of 14 residues. The CDR3 region has the DNA TGTGCCAGCAGCGTATCCACAGGGGGCGATGGCTACACCTTC. The encoded protein is CASSVSTGGDGYTF.

V usage is TRBV10-1 and J usage is TRBJ1-1; D unresolved. Per the germline V gene, CDR1 is WNHNN and CDR2 is SYGVQD (reference sequence). V lost 2 bases and J lost 0, with 13 bases in between. This CDR3 comprises 16 residues. The CDR3 coding sequence is TGCGCCAGCAGTGAGACCCCCGGACTAATGAACACTGAAGCTTTCTTT. The encoded protein is CASSETPGLMNTEAFF.

The chain joins TRBV7-2 to TRBJ2-5; 7 bases line up with TRBD2. The CDR3 loop spans 13 amino acids. The junction had 3 bases not matched to a gene; V was cut back by 3 bases and J by 5 bases. Germline assignment: CDR1 SGHTA and CDR2 FQGNSA. The CDR3 DNA reads as TGTGCCAGCAGCTTCGGGGGGAGGGAGACCCAGTACTTC. Amino acids: CASSFGGRETQYF.

A few counts support this clone. The V and J genes are TRBV11-2 and TRBJ2-2; the match to TRBD1 covers 7 bases. Germline CDR1 and CDR2: SGHAT and FQNNGV. After removal of 5 bases from V and 5 bases from J, the junction contained 5 bases not matched to a gene. This CDR3 contains 14 residues. As DNA, the CDR3 is TGTGCCAGCAGCCCGGACAGGTTAACCGGGGAGCTGTTTTTT. Its translation is CASSPDRLTGELFF.